This T cell receptor (beta chain) comes out of a study of cytomegalovirus exposure and HLA in healthy donors. Notes on this clone: As yet, its antigen is unknown.

This CDR3 comprises 15 residues. CDR1 and CDR2 (germline): KGHSH, LQKENI. V gave up 2 bases and J gave up 5 bases; unmatched junction bases: 6. Both 60 Vbeta primers and 13 Jbeta primers went into the PCR. Only in-frame clones appear in the TCRdb table, and some are missing; sequencing was by immunoSEQ multiplex PCR. The table has 100,000 to 150,000 clones, roughly four fifths seen once. Study conclusions and caveats: As a later analysis revealed, most CMV-associated TCR beta chains appeared HLA-restricted. The productive fraction for most TCR beta V segments was about 90% or about 30% in an earlier analysis.

Sample: PBMCs. The chain is built from TRBV18 and TRBJ2-1, with TRBD2 identical over 7 bases. The receptor's source is a boy aged 2-15 years in good health and CMV-seronegative. The DNA for the CDR3 is TGTGCCAGCTCACCAGTGATAGCGGGCGACAATGAGCAGTTCTTC. Translating it yields CASSPVIAGDNEQFF.